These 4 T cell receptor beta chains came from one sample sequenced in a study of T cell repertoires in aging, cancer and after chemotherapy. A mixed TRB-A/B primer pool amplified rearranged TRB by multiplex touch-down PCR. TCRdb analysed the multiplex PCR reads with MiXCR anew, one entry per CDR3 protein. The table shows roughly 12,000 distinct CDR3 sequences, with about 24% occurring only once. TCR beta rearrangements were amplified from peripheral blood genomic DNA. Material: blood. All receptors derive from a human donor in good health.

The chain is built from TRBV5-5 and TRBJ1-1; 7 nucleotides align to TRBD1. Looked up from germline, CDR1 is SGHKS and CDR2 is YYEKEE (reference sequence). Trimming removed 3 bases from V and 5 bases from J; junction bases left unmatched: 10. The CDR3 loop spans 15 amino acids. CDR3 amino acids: CASSSQTGIKTEAFF. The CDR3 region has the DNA TGTGCCAGCAGCTCTCAGACAGGGATTAAAACTGAAGCTTTCTTT. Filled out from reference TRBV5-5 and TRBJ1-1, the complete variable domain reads DAGVTQSPTHLIKTRGQQVTLRCSPISGHKSVSWYQQVLGQGPQFIFQYYEKEERGRGNFPDRFSARQFPNYSSELNVNALLLGDSALYLCASSSQTGIKTEAFFGQGTRLTVV.

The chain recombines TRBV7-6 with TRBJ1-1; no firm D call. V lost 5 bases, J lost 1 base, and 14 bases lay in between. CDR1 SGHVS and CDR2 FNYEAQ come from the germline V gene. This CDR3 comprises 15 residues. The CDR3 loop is CASSPLKIQNTEAFF. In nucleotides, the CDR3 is TGTGCCAGCAGCCCTCTTAAGATCCAGAACACTGAAGCTTTCTTT.

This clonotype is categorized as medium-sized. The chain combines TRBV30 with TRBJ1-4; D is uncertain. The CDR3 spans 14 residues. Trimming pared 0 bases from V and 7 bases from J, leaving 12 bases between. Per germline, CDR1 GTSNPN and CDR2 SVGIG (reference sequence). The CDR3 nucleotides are TGTGCCTGGAGTGTACTGGGTCCCATTGAAAAACTGTTTTTT. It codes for CAWSVLGPIEKLFF.

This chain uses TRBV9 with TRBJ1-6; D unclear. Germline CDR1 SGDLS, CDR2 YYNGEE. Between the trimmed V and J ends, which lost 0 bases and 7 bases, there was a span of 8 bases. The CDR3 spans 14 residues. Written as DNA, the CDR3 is TGTGCCAGCAGCGTAGACGTGGTGAATTCACCCCTCCACTTT. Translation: CASSVDVVNSPLHF.